This T cell receptor (beta chain) was identified during a study of a mutant IDH1 vaccine in newly diagnosed glioma. Overall study context: The treated population exhibited a male proportion of about 60%, a female proportion of 37.5%, and a mean age of around 40 years. Standard pretreatment was either radiotherapy, temozolomide, or, for most, radiochemotherapy with temozolomide. Findings of the study overall: Researchers report vaccine-induced immune responses in more than 90% of patients.

A word on this clone: As yet, its antigen is unknown.

Looked up from germline, CDR1 is LGHNA and CDR2 is YNFKEQ. CDR3 length equals 18 residues. J was trimmed by 6 bases and V by 1 base; bases with no gene match: 13. Time point denoted: baseline, week 1 (first vaccination visit). Described treatment: pre-vaccination baseline after standard-of-care therapy. The donors' diagnosis was new WHO grade 3 or 4 astrocytoma that was IDH1-mutant and ATRX-lost. Profiling relied on immunoSEQ multiplex PCR, and the TCRdb table lists in-frame clones only, not all of them. The table records about 67,000 clones, around four fifths of them present only once. This material consisted of peripheral blood mononuclear cells (PBMCs), taken from a glioma patient treated with radiotherapy, temozolomide or both. This sequence was found in a woman aged 18 to 35 with glioma. Some clones in this sample may be carry-over from other donors' samples. The rearrangement joins TRBV4-2 to TRBJ1-3, with TRBD1 identical over 9 bases. CDR3 nucleotides: TGTGCCAGCAGCCAAGCTGGACAGGGGCTAGGCGCTGAAAACACCATATATTTT. Its translation: CASSQAGQGLGAENTIYF.